The text below deals with one T cell receptor beta chain. The antigen is undetermined. These data are taken from a study of shared clonotypes between healthy human individuals. Study conclusions and caveats: Investigators expected sequencing depth to affect clonotype sharing among donors. Only blood samples were collected, and tissue repertoires likely differ.

Assay used: immunoSEQ multiplex PCR; TCRdb lists only in-frame clones, some missing. The sample includes about 2,500,000 clones, 85% to 95% of them seen just once. From germline, CDR1 is LNHDA and CDR2 SQIVND (reference sequence). Trimming shortened V by 8 bases and J by 5 bases, and 18 bases separated the two germline ends. This CDR3 spans 15 amino acids. The sample was naive CD4+ T cells sorted from blood. The subset: CD45RA+ positively selected. The chain recombines TRBV19 with TRBJ2-2; possibly TRBD2 for D (6 bases). The origin of this receptor is a man aged 18 to 29 in good health. The CDR3 sequence: CASSSGVFQTGELFF. The CDR3 coding sequence is TGTGCCAGTTCGTCGGGGGTCTTTCAAACCGGGGAGCTGTTTTTT.